The 20 T cell receptor beta chains below come from one sample, sequenced in a study of cytomegalovirus exposure and HLA in healthy donors. The PCR contained 60 Vbeta and 13 Jbeta primers. TCRdb's copy holds only in-frame clones and misses some; the assay was immunoSEQ multiplex PCR. The sample is made up of around 140,000 clones, and the top ten hold about 0.96% of it. Sequenced material: PBMCs. These receptors originate from a male donor in good health and CMV-seronegative.

V usage is TRBV14 and J usage is TRBJ1-2; D is ambiguous. The CDR3 consists of 11 residues. CDR1 is SGHDN and CDR2 is FVKESK in the germline V gene. V lost 0 bases and J 13 bases, leaving 9 bases between the germline ends. The CDR3 DNA follows: TGTGCCAGCAGCCAAGACGGAGGAGTCACCTTC. Translation gives CASSQDGGVTF.

The chain joins TRBV27 to TRBJ2-3, with 11 nucleotides matching TRBD2. V lost 6 bases, J lost 2 bases, and 7 bases stayed unmatched. Germline V gives CDR1 MNHEY, CDR2 SMNVEV (reference sequence). This CDR3 contains 16 residues. The CDR3 sequence: CASRLAGEDPTDTQYF. CDR3 DNA sequence: TGTGCCAGCAGACTAGCGGGAGAAGATCCCACAGATACGCAGTATTTT.

V gene TRBV6-1 combines with J gene TRBJ1-1; a weak D match, TRBD1 (5 bases). V lost 6 bases and J 6 bases, leaving 17 bases between the germline ends. Per germline, CDR1 MNHNS and CDR2 SASEGT. There are 14 residues in the CDR3. For the CDR3, the DNA is TGTGCCAGCAGATCAGGGTCGGTTTCCTCTGAAGCTTTCTTT. It translates to CASRSGSVSSEAFF.

This chain joins TRBV15 and TRBJ2-7; TRBD1 matches at 8 bases. CDR1 and CDR2 from the germline V gene are LNHNV and YYDKDF (reference sequence). CDR3 length: 15 amino acids. V lost 5 bases to trimming and J lost 1 base; unmatched junction nucleotides: 7. CDR3 DNA: TGTGCCACCAGCCGGGGGAGGACAGGGTCCTACGAGCAGTACTTC. Residues: CATSRGRTGSYEQYF.

This chain links TRBV4-2 with TRBJ2-5, with D possibly matching TRBD2 (5 bases). Per germline, CDR1 LGHNA and CDR2 YNFKEQ. V gave up 0 bases and J gave up 5 bases, with 10 bases separating them. This CDR3 comprises 14 residues. The CDR3 loop reads CASSQDLTGETQYF. CDR3 DNA: TGTGCCAGCAGCCAAGACCTTACGGGGGAGACCCAGTACTTC.

The CDR3 sequence is CASSGLAGGPETQYF. In DNA, the CDR3 is TGTGCCAGCTCGGGACTAGCGGGAGGGCCGGAGACCCAGTACTTC. This chain links TRBV6-1 with TRBJ2-5, with 16 bases lining up with TRBD2. From germline, CDR1 is MNHNS and CDR2 SASEGT. The trim removed 8 bases at V and 5 bases at J, leaving 5 bases unmatched. The CDR3 totals 15 residues.

The gene calls are TRBV5-4 and TRBJ2-7; 8 bases fit TRBD2. The length of the CDR3 is 16 residues. V was pared by 0 bases and J by 3 bases, with 8 bases of the junction left unmatched. Germline CDR1 is SGHNT and CDR2 is YYREEE (reference sequence). The CDR3 sequence is CASSLDGGGLNYEQYF. The CDR3 DNA reads TGTGCCAGCAGCTTGGACGGGGGGGGGTTAAACTACGAGCAGTACTTC.

This chain connects TRBV10-3 to TRBJ1-2; D call uncertain. V shed 2 bases and J shed 5 bases, with 15 bases lying between them. CDR3 length equals 15 residues. Germline V gene sequence: CDR1 ENHRY, CDR2 SYGVKD. The CDR3, as DNA: TGTGCCATCAGTGAGACTACGGTGGGTCCTTATGGCTACACCTTC. It translates to CAISETTVGPYGYTF.

The chain joins TRBV18 to TRBJ2-7; possible D gene TRBD2, 6 bases. In germline, CDR1 is KGHSH, CDR2 LQKENI. The CDR3 totals 17 residues. V was clipped by 0 bases and J by 2 bases, with 17 bases between them. The chain's CDR3 is CASSPPPGAGGPYEQYF. The DNA of the CDR3 is TGTGCCAGCTCACCACCGCCCGGGGCCGGGGGACCCTACGAGCAGTACTTC.

This sequence joins TRBV29-1 and TRBJ1-2, with 7 bases fitting TRBD1. Germline CDR1 is SQVTM and CDR2 is ANQGSEA. The CDR3 length is 13 residues. The V and J ends lost 1 base and 8 bases, in that order; junction bases with no gene match: 7. The CDR3 reads CSVEALTGWGYTF. The CDR3 nucleotides read TGCAGCGTTGAAGCCCTGACAGGGTGGGGCTACACCTTC.

The chain recombines TRBV19 with TRBJ2-7; D gene unclear. V lost 5 bases, J lost 3 bases, and 11 bases lay in between. Germline CDR1 LNHDA, CDR2 SQIVND (reference sequence). The CDR3 extends over 13 amino acids. The CDR3 sequence is CASSPRSFYEQYF. DNA for the CDR3: TGTGCCAGTAGTCCCCGGAGCTTCTACGAGCAGTACTTC.

Regarding this clone: This CDR3 is also generated by other DNA sequences in the sample. This chain links TRBV15 with TRBJ2-5; 7 positions agree with TRBD2. This CDR3 comprises 12 residues. Germline CDR1 and CDR2: LNHNV and YYDKDF (reference sequence). V dropped 3 bases and J dropped 5; count of bases not matched to a gene: 0. CDR3 nucleotide sequence: TGTGCCACCAGCAGGGGAGGGGAGACCCAGTACTTC. Its protein product is CATSRGGETQYF.

The genes are TRBV12-5 and TRBJ1-5; 7 positions match TRBD1. Looked up from germline, CDR1 is LGHNT and CDR2 is FRNRAP. V gave up 5 bases and J gave up 3 bases; unmatched junction bases: 4. The CDR3 consists of 14 residues. The chain's CDR3 is CASGAGQNNQPQHF. The DNA of the CDR3 is TGTGCTAGTGGTGCGGGACAGAACAATCAGCCCCAGCATTTT.

This chain uses TRBV27 with TRBJ1-4; no clear D. The V gene's germline CDR1 is MNHEY and CDR2 SMNVEV (reference sequence). Between the trimmed V and J ends, which lost 6 bases and 8 bases, there was a span of 19 bases. The CDR3 runs 15 residues. CDR3 loop: CASSPTAHVREKLFF. The CDR3 region has the DNA TGTGCCAGCAGCCCAACGGCGCATGTGCGGGAAAAACTGTTTTTT.

J is TRBJ2-3 and V is TRBV28; the D is unclear. The germline gives CDR1 MDHEN, CDR2 SYDVKM. This CDR3 is 14 amino acids long. Trimming removed 4 bases from V and 7 bases from J, with 15 bases in between. CDR3 in DNA: TGTGCCAGCAGTTCCCCTTATTCAGTAAATACGCAGTATTTT. Translated: CASSSPYSVNTQYF.

The chain combines TRBV7-8 with TRBJ2-2; 12 bases are a match to TRBD2. The CDR3 length is 21 residues. The junction had 17 bases not matched to a gene; V was cut back by 2 bases and J by 4 bases. Germline V gene lookup returns CDR1 SGHVS and CDR2 FQNEAQ. DNA of the CDR3: TGTGCCAGCAGCTTACATCCTCTAGCGGGGGGGCTTAAAGTGGGCACCGGGGAGCTGTTTTTT. Its protein product is CASSLHPLAGGLKVGTGELFF.

The V and J genes are TRBV5-1 and TRBJ2-7, with 9 bases lining up with TRBD2. With V trimmed by 0 bases and J by 4 bases, 8 bases remained unmatched. Germline V gives CDR1 SGHRS, CDR2 YFSETQ. The CDR3 runs to 16 residues. In nucleotides, the CDR3 is TGCGCCAGCAGCTTGGAGGCTAGCGGGGCAGATTACGAGCAGTACTTC. Translated, it gives CASSLEASGADYEQYF.

The chain is built from TRBV27 and TRBJ1-1, with D perhaps matching TRBD1 (6 bases). The ends were cut back, 5 bases at V and 1 base at J, with 14 bases in the middle. Germline V gene lookup returns CDR1 MNHEY and CDR2 SMNVEV (reference sequence). The CDR3 loop spans 15 amino acids. The CDR3 region is CASSLRGQTNTEAFF. CDR3 DNA: TGTGCCAGCAGTCTACGCGGACAGACGAACACTGAAGCTTTCTTT.

The chain couples TRBV7-2 to TRBJ2-5; 8 positions match TRBD2. The CDR3 is made up of 16 amino acids. With 7 bases clipped from V and 4 bases from J, the junction kept 14 bases outside the gene matches. In germline, CDR1 is SGHTA, CDR2 FQGNSA. The CDR3 is CASTLGLPSGRETQYF. DNA of the CDR3: TGTGCCAGCACCCTGGGACTACCCAGCGGGAGAGAGACCCAGTACTTC.

The chain carries TRBV21-1 and TRBJ2-7; the table names TRBD1, a call not compared with the DNA. TRBV21-1 counts as a pseudogene. The CDR3 has 9 amino acids. CDR3 in amino acids: CASSPVEYF. CDR3 DNA sequence: TGTGCCAGCAGCCCAGTCGAGTACTTC.